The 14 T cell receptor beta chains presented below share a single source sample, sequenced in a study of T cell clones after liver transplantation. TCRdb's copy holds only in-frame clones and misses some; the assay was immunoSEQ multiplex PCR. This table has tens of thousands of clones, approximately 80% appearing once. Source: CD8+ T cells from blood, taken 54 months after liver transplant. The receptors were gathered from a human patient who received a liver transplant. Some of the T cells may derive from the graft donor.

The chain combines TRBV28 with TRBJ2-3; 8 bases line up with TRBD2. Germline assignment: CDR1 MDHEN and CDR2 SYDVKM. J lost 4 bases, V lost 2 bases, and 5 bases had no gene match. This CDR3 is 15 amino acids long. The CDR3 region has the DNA TGTGCCAGCAGTTTACGCGGGGGGCCTGCAGATACGCAGTATTTT. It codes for CASSLRGGPADTQYF.

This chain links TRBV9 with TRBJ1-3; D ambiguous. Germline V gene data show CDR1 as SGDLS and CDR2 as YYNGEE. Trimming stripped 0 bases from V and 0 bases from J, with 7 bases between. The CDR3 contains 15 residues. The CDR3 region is CASSVGIYSGNTIYF. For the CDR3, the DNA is TGTGCCAGCAGCGTAGGCATTTACTCTGGAAACACCATATATTTT.

For the CDR3, the DNA is TGCACCAGCAGTATTCGGGCCAACGTCCTGACTTTC. This encodes CTSSIRANVLTF. This chain links TRBV1 with TRBJ2-6; TRBD2 is the table's D call, not checked against the DNA. TRBV1 is termed a pseudogene. The CDR3 loop spans 12 amino acids.

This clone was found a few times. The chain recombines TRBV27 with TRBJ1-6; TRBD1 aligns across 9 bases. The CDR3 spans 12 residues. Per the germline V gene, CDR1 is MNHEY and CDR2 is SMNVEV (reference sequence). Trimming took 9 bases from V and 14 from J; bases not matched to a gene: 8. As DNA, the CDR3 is TGTGCCAGAGACAGGGGGACTATTTCCCTCCACTTT. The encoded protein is CARDRGTISLHF.

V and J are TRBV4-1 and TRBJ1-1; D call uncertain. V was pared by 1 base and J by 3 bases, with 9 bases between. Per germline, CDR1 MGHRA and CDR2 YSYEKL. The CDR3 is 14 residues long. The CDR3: CASSQGRQDTEAFF. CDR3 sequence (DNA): TGCGCCAGCAGCCAAGGGAGACAAGACACTGAAGCTTTCTTT.

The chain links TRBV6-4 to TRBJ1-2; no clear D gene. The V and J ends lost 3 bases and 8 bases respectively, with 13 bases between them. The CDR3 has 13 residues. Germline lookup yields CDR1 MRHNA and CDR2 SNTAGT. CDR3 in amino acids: CASSEWPGEGYTF. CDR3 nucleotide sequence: TGTGCCAGCAGTGAATGGCCGGGCGAAGGCTACACCTTC.

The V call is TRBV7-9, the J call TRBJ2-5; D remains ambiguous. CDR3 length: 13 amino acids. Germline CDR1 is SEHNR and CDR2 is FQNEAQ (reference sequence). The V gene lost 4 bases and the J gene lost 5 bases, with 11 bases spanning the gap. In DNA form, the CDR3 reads TGTGCCAGCAGCTATCCTTTTATTGAGACCCAGTACTTC. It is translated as CASSYPFIETQYF.

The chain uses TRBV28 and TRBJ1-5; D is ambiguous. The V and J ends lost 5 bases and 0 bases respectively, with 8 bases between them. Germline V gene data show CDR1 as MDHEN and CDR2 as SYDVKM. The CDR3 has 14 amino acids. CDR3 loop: CASSPVYSNQPQHF. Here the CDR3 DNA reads TGTGCCAGCAGTCCGGTTTATAGCAATCAGCCCCAGCATTTT.

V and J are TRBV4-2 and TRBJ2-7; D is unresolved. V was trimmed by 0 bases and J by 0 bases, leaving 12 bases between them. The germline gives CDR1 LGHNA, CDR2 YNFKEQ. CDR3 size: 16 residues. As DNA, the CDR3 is TGTGCCAGCAGCCAAGAATCGAGCCAAAGCTCCTACGAGCAGTACTTC. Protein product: CASSQESSQSSYEQYF.

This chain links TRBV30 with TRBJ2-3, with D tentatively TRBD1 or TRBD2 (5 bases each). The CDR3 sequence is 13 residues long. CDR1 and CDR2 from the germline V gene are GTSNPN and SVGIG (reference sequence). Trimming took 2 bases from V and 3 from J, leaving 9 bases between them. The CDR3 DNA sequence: TGTGCCTGGAGTCTGGGGGTTACAGATACGCAGTATTTT. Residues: CAWSLGVTDTQYF.

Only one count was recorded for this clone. The CDR3 here is CASSELMGMNTEAFF. The CDR3, as DNA: TGTGCCAGCAGTGAACTAATGGGTATGAACACTGAAGCTTTCTTT. The chain has TRBV6-1 and TRBJ1-1; D is ambiguous. CDR3 length: 15 residues. The V end lost 2 bases, the J end lost 0 bases, and 10 bases lay between the germline ends. The germline V gene encodes CDR1 MNHNS and CDR2 SASEGT.

CDR3 coding DNA: TGTGCCAGCAGCCCAAGGGCAGTTAATGAAAAACTGTTTTTT. It specifies CASSPRAVNEKLFF. V is TRBV11-2 and J is TRBJ1-4; no reliable D call. The CDR3 runs 14 residues. Per germline, CDR1 SGHAT and CDR2 FQNNGV. V lost 5 bases to trimming and J lost 4 bases, with 11 bases between them.

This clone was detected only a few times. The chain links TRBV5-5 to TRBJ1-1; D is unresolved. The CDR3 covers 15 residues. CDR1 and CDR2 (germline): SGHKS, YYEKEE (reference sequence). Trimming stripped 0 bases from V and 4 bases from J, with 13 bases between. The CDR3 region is CASSLGWGGGTEAFF. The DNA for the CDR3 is TGTGCCAGCAGCTTGGGCTGGGGAGGCGGCACTGAAGCTTTCTTT.

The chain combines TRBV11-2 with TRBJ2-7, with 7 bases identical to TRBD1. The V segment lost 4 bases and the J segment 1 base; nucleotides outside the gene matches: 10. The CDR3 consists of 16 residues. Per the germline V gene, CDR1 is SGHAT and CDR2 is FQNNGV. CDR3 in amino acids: CASSYTTTGVSYEQYF. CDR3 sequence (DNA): TGTGCCAGCAGCTATACTACTACAGGGGTTTCCTACGAGCAGTACTTC.